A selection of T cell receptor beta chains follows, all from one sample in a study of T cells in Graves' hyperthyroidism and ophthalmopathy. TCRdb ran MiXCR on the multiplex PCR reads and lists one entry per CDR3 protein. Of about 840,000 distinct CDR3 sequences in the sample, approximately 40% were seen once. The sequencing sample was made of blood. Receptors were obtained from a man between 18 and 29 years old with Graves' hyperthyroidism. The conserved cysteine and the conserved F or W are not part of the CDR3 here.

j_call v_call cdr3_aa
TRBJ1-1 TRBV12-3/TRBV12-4 ASSPRWNTEAF
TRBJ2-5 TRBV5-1 ASSLTGNEETQY
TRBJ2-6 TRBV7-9 ASSFLESGANVLT
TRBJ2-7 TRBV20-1 SAPPTGLERNEQY
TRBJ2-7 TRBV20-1 SARAELRWEQY
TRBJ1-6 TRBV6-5 ASRPGEGSPLH
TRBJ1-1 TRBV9 ASSVAGTGPEAF
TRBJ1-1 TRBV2 ASSYDDRNTEAF
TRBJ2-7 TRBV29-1 SGSGTVYEQY
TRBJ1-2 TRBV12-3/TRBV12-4 ASTPAGRPPYT
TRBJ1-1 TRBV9 ASRGKGAGEAF
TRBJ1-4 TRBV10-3 AISEILMKNCF
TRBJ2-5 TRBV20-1 SARAAHDGLAEALQETQY
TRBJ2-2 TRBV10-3 ADRGSNGELF
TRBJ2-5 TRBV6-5 ASSYSGGLLDTQETQY
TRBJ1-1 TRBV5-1 ASLLLAGNTEAF
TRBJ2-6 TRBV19 ASTPAVLSGANVLT
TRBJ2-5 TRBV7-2 ASSPGTDGRETQY
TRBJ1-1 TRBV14 ASSQTFGVNEWGTEAF
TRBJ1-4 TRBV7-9 ASSLPGQGGEKLF
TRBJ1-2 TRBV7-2 ASSLGDRADGYT
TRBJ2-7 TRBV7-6 ASSLWGNSYEQY
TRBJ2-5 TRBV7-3 ASSLTGGYQETQY
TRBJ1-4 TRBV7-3 ASTPWREKLF
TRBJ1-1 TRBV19 ASSITGQVYTEAF
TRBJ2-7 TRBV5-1 ASSPSRQSYEQY
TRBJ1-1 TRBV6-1 ASIPGPGGTEAF
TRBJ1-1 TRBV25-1 ASSPGGTLNTEAF
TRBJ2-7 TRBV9 ASSVGDGRAYEQY
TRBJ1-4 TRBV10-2 ASTAGNPNEKLF
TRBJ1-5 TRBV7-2 ASSLATTAQYQPQH
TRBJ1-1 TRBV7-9 ASSLGDLRNTEAF
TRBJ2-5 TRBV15 ATSRDLFQETQY
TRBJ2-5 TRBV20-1 SARETGLTGETQY
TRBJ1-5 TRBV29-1 SVEVPGGGNQPQH
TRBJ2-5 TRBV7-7 ASSLGGGFGQY
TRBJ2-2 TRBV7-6 ASSLASGTINTGELF
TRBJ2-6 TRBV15 ASSLEGHISGANVLT
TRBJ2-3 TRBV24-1 ATWSGTADTQY
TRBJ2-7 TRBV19 ASSIRDRGLDEQY
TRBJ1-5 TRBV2 ASSEQGRRQPQH
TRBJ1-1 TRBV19 ASRLGRSEAF
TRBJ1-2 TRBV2 ASRLGQGIDT
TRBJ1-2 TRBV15 ATSRDRGDGNT
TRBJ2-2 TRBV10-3 AISQKGQGASTGELF
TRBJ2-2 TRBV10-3 AISETGTGELF
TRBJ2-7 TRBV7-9 ASSSPREGTNEQY
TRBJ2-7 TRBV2 ASTDRQGSSYEQY
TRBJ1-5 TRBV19 ASSMAGDQPQH
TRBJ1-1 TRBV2 ASSRDMNTEAF
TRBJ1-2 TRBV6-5 ASSSAPGQGPRRNYGYT
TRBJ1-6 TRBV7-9 ASSQGDPGVTRSPLH
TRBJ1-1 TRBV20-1 SARDAQGAEAF
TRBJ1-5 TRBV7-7 ASSPRGSWVEGQPQH
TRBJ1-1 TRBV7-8 ASSLVPLVTEAF